These 10 T cell receptor beta chains were all obtained from the same sample, sequenced in a study of a mutant IDH1 vaccine in newly diagnosed glioma. The time point is: baseline, week 1 (first vaccination visit). Treatment indicated: pre-vaccination baseline after standard-of-care therapy. Clones were read by immunoSEQ multiplex PCR, and TCRdb kept only the in-frame ones, dropping some. Counted here are 30,000 or so clones, roughly nine tenths occurring once; the ten biggest clones make up around 5%. The sample consisted of PBMCs, taken from a glioma patient treated with radiotherapy, temozolomide or both. The receptors originated from a woman aged 40 to 50 with glioma.

The chain combines TRBV10-3 with TRBJ1-4, with 9 bases matching TRBD1. This CDR3 has 14 residues. The ends lost 4 bases at V and 4 bases at J; junction bases unmatched: 1. Germline loops: CDR1 ENHRY, CDR2 SYGVKD. The CDR3 reads CAISGTGVNEKLFF. The DNA of the CDR3 is TGTGCCATCAGTGGGACAGGGGTTAATGAAAAACTGTTTTTT.

This sequence joins TRBV21-1 and TRBJ1-1; TRBD1 is the table's D call and was not checked against the DNA. TRBV21-1 is noted as a pseudogene. This CDR3 spans 14 amino acids. CDR3 residues: CASNPPGGNTEAFF. DNA for the CDR3: TGTGCCAGCAATCCCCCAGGGGGGAACACTGAAGCTTTCTTT.

The chain employs TRBV19 and TRBJ1-2, with TRBD1 as a possible D gene (5 bases). The germline gives CDR1 LNHDA, CDR2 SQIVND (reference sequence). The CDR3 totals 14 residues. V dropped 3 bases and J dropped 4 bases, with 12 bases sitting between them. This CDR3 is CASSMGTTGYGYTF. The DNA for the CDR3 is TGTGCCAGTAGTATGGGCACAACAGGCTATGGCTACACCTTC.

The chain combines TRBV27 with TRBJ2-1; TRBD1 agrees at 7 bases. From germline, CDR1 is MNHEY and CDR2 SMNVEV (reference sequence). V was pared by 2 bases and J by 12 bases, with 13 bases of the junction left unmatched. The CDR3 is 15 amino acids. The CDR3 spells CASSLQGDPQFRQFF. The CDR3 nucleotides read TGTGCCAGCAGTTTACAGGGGGACCCCCAGTTCCGGCAGTTCTTC.

The rearrangement links TRBV5-1 to TRBJ2-5; possibly TRBD2 for D (5 bases). Germline V gene data show CDR1 as SGHRS and CDR2 as YFSETQ. This CDR3 is built from 13 residues. V lost 2 bases and J 5 bases, leaving 10 bases between the germline ends. The CDR3 is CASSFGGGETQYF. The CDR3, as DNA: TGCGCCAGCAGCTTCGGAGGCGGGGAGACCCAGTACTTC.

The gene calls are TRBV6-5 and TRBJ2-7; D possibly corresponds to TRBD2 (6 bases). V lost 5 bases and J 2 bases, leaving 13 bases between the germline ends. The CDR3 spans 14 residues. Germline CDR1 MNHEY, CDR2 SVGAGI. This CDR3 reads CASSLEVAAYEQYF. For the CDR3, the DNA is TGTGCCAGCAGTCTGGAGGTAGCGGCCTACGAGCAGTACTTC.

This sequence joins TRBV10-2 and TRBJ2-7, with D possibly called TRBD1 or TRBD2 (5 bases each). V was clipped by 2 bases and J by 3 bases, with 8 bases between them. Germline CDR1 reads WSHSY; CDR2 reads SAAADI. The CDR3 totals 13 residues. For the CDR3, the DNA is TGCGCCAGCAGTGAGGGGACGGTCTACGAGCAGTACTTC. As protein: CASSEGTVYEQYF.

The V and J genes are TRBV15 and TRBJ1-2; D call uncertain. This CDR3 spans 14 amino acids. Germline lookup yields CDR1 LNHNV and CDR2 YYDKDF (reference sequence). With 0 bases removed from V and 7 bases from J, the gap between germline ends came to 12 bases. This CDR3 is CATSRDREGPGYTF. Written as DNA, the CDR3 is TGTGCCACCAGCAGAGATCGTGAAGGGCCTGGCTACACCTTC.

The chain recombines TRBV10-1 with TRBJ1-1; D unresolved. The CDR3 is 13 residues long. Germline CDR1 and CDR2: WNHNN and SYGVQD (reference sequence). The V end was cut by 4 bases, the J end by 0 bases, with 6 bases between. The CDR3 spells CASSVGVNTEAFF. As DNA, the CDR3 is TGCGCCAGCAGTGTAGGAGTGAACACTGAAGCTTTCTTT.

The chain recombines TRBV25-1 with TRBJ2-5, with D maybe TRBD1 (7 bases). Trimming removed 3 bases at V and 5 bases at J, with 16 bases between. Germline CDR1 is MGHDK and CDR2 is SYGVNS. CDR3 length: 15 amino acids. The DNA for the CDR3 is TGTGCCAGCAGTGATCCTTCAGGGGGGAAGGAGACCCAGTACTTC. Encoded protein: CASSDPSGGKETQYF.